This T cell receptor (beta chain) comes out of a study of shared clonotypes between healthy human individuals (dated by TCRdb to 2020 to 2021). About the investigation overall: A couple of women and three men aged 18 to 49 years were included in the cohort. Each donor's leukapheresis produced roughly between roughly 0.85 and 10 billion PBMCs. Libraries were prepared and TCR repertoires were sequenced by different laboratories using diverse techniques, in order to increase sequencing depth and limit assay-specific biases. To estimate repertoire size and how much clonotypes are shared between individuals, the study performed deep sequencing of blood TCR repertoires from roughly five healthy adults. For each donor, CD4 naive and CD4 memory were each given three plates, CD8 naive was given two plates, and CD8 memory was given one plate. The paper's findings and limits, for the study overall: Pairwise subsampling indicated that sequencing depth was expected to affect the degree of clonotype sharing among donors. The small number of donors limited the genetic and exposure-history diversity represented. Estimated clonotype richness was generally larger for naive than for memory subsets. Sampling was restricted to blood, and TCR repertoires in tissue are likely to differ from TCR repertoires in blood. Higher generation probabilities were observed for clonotypes shared by all four sorted-subset donors than for non-shared clonotypes. When four donors were compared, the shared fraction of clonotypes was about 5.5% for naive CD4, more than 3% for naive CD8, 2% to 2.5% for memory CD4, and roughly 0.4% for memory CD8. Incomplete sequencing was indicated by rarefaction of sorted-subset datasets, despite the large sequencing depth.

With respect to this clone: Its antigen is not yet known. No much larger clonotype is one base removed from it; base qualities were not supplied.

Using the deep immunoSEQ assay, TCR CDR3 regions were amplified from genomic DNA by multiplex PCR. Extracted genomic DNA from each cell subset was distributed evenly across all wells of several immunoSEQ 96-well plates, and each plate was treated as a replicate. Each replicate PCR for sorted subsets received about 180 ng genomic DNA, equal to tens of thousands of T cell genomes. Purified libraries were measured with a Qubit 3.0 fluorometer, size-checked on a Bioanalyzer 2100, and measured again with the KAPA Library Quantification kit. A separate single-read 150-cycle Illumina NextSeq 550 flow cell was used to sequence each immunoSEQ 96-well plate. Processing in the source paper ran as follows. The immunoSEQ output contained only junctional sequences without quality scores, so filtering could not match that applied to full-length reads. Sequences were annotated with PyIR, a Python wrapper for IgBLAST v1.9, using IMGT germline references to assign V/J genes and CDR3. Reads were removed for weak V/J assignments (E-value above 1e-6), missing CDR3, stop codons, out-of-frame junctions, or ambiguous translated residues. V3J clonotypes were defined by identical inferred V gene, J gene, and CDR3 amino acid sequence. The percentage overlap between two repertoires was calculated by dividing the number of shared unique clonotypes by the size of the smaller repertoire. Repertoire richness was assessed with RTK rarefaction, the Chao1 estimator, and Recon v2.1 estimates of unobserved clonotypes. Generation probabilities for all TCRbeta clonotypes obtained by the gDNA method from a handful of donors were computed using OLGA. Entries here come from immuneACCESS through TCRdb and include only in-frame sequences with V and J called. Some clones fail to appear in such tables; in the studies checked, an unresolved V gene covers under half of the shortfall, and the cause of the remainder is unknown. The DNA gave D and trimming, while V, J and clone size come from that table. This sample holds about 2 million clones; about 95% were observed only once. Jointly, the top ten make up about 1.1% of the sample.

Via the germline V gene, CDR1 is SGHDN and CDR2 FVKESK. The junction shows trimming of 1 base on V and 8 bases on J, plus 8 bases between the germline ends. Spanning cysteine to phenylalanine, the CDR3 consists of 12 amino acids. The CDR3 DNA has 36 bases and is translated from base 1. For the CD8 naive samples, CD45RO-negative cells were positively selected for CCR7, yielding a CD45RA+CCR7+ population from which TemRA cells were excluded. The donors were healthy, HIV-negative adults with no recently reported acute infections or vaccinations. All donors were Caucasian adults living in Nashville, Tennessee, USA. Blood was collected by leukapheresis, and PBMCs were isolated by Ficoll-Histopaque density gradient centrifugation and then cryopreserved in liquid nitrogen vapor phase. Purity and quantity of every magnetically sorted T cell population were checked by analytical flow cytometry. Genomic DNA was isolated from each sorted fraction and quantified by UV absorbance on a Nanodrop 2000c.

The chain joins TRBV14 to TRBJ1-1, and possibly TRBD1, on 5 matching bases. The sequence came from a man younger than 35 in good health. Sequenced: naive CD8+ T cells sorted from blood. The sample's cell subset or site label, decoded: CD45RA+CCR7+. The CDR3 corresponds to CASSQGGLEAFF. Read as DNA, the sequence is TGTGCCAGCAGCCAAGGGGGCCTGGAAGCTTTCTTT.